The clone carrying this T cell receptor beta chain was seen more than once but under ten times. The V end was cut by 6 bases, the J end by 1 base, with 11 bases between. CDR1 and CDR2 from the germline V gene are SNHLY and FYNNEI. The CDR3 length is 14 residues. TCRdb re-analyzed the PCR reads through MiXCR. The sample includes several thousand clones, under 30% seen only once; the top ten take about 21%. The data belong to a study of metastatic and nonmetastatic thyroid tumors. All patients reached thyroid surgery having received no treatment beforehand. Sequencing used tumor tissue. The clonotype comes from a female donor with papillary thyroid cancer or a benign thyroid nodule (not recorded which). Some clones in this sample may be carry-over from other donors' samples. This chain joins TRBV2 and TRBJ2-3; maybe TRBD2 (5 bases). As DNA, the CDR3 is TGTGCCAGCAGGGCCCGGGGAGGCACAGATACGCAGTATTTT. This codes for CASRARGGTDTQYF.